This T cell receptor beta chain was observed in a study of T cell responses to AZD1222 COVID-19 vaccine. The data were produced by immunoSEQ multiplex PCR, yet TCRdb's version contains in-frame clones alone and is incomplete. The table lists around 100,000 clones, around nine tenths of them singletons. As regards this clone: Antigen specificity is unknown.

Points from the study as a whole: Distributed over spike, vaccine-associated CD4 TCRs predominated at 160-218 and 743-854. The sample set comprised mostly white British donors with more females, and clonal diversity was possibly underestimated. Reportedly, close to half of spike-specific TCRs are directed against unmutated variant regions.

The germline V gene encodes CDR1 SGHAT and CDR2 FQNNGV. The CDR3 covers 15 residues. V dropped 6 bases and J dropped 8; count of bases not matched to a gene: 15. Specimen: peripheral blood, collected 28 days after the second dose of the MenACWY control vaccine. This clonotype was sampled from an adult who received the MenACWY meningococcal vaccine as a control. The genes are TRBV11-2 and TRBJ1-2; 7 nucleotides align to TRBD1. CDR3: CASRDWTGSSTGYTF. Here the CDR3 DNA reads TGTGCCAGCAGGGACTGGACAGGTTCCTCTACGGGCTACACCTTC.